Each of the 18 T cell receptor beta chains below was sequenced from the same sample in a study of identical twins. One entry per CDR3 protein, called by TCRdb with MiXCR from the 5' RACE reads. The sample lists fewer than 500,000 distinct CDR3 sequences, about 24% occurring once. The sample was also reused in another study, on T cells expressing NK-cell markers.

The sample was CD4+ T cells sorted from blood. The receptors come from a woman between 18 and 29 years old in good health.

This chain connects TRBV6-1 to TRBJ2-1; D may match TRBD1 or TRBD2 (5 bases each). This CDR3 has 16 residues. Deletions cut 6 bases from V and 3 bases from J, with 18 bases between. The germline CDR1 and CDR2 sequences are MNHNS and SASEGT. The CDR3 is CASRTPGGTVYNEQFF. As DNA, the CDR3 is TGTGCCAGCAGAACCCCCGGTGGGACGGTCTACAATGAGCAGTTCTTC.

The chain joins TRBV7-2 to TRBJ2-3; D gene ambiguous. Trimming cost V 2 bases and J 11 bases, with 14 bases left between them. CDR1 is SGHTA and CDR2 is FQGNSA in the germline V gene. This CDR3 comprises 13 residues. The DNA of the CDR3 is TGTGCCAGCAGCTTACCGGGTCGATCTCGGCAGTATTTT. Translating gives CASSLPGRSRQYF.

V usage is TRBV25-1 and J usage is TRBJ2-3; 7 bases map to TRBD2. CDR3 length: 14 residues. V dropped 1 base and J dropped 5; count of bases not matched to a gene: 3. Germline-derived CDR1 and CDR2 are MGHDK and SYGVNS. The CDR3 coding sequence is TGTGCCAGCAGTGAATTGGGCGGGGGAGATACGCAGTATTTT. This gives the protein CASSELGGGDTQYF.

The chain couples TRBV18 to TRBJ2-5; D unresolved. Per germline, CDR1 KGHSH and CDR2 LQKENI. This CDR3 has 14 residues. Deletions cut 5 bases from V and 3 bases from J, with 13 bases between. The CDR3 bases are TGTGCCAGCTCAGGGTCTCTGGGGAAAGAGACCCAGTACTTC. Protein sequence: CASSGSLGKETQYF.

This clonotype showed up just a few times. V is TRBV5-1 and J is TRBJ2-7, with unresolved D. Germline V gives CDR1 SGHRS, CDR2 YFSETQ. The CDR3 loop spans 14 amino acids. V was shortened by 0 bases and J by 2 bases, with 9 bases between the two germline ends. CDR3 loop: CASSLVSGTYEQYF. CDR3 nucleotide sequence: TGCGCCAGCAGCTTGGTTTCAGGTACCTACGAGCAGTACTTC.

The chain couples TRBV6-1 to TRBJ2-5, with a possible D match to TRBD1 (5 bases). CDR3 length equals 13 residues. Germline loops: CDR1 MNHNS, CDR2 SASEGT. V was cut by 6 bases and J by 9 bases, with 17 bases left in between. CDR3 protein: CASRGAIATAQYF. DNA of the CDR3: TGTGCCAGCAGAGGGGCTATTGCCACGGCCCAGTACTTC.

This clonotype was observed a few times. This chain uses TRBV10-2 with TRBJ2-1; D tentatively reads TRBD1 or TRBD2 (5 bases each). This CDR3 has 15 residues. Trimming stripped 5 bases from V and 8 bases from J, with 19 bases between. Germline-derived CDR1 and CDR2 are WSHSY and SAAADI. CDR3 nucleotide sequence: TGCGCCAGCAGTTCGAGGTGGGGGAGTCTTTATGAGCAGTTCTTC. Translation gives CASSSRWGSLYEQFF.

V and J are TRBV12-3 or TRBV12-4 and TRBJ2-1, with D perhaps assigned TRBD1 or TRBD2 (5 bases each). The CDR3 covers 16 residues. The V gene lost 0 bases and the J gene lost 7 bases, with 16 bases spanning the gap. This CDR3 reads CASSLAGTLRRNEQFF. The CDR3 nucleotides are TGTGCCAGCAGTTTAGCCGGGACCCTACGGCGGAATGAGCAGTTCTTC.

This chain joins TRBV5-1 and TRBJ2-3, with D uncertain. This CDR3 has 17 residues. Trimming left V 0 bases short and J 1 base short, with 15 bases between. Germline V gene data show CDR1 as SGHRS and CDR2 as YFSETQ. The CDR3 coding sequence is TGCGCCAGCAGCTTGGTTACTTGGGGATTGGGCACAGATACGCAGTATTTT. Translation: CASSLVTWGLGTDTQYF.

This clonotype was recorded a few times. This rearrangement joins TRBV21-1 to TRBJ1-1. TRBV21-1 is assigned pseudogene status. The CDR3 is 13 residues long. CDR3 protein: CASTSGGDTEAFF. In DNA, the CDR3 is TGTGCCAGCACCTCGGGAGGGGACACTGAAGCTTTCTTT.

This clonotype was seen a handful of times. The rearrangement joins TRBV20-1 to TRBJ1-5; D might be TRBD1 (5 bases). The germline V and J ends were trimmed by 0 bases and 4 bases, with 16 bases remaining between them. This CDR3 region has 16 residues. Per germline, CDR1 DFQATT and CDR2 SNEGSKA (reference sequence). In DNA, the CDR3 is TGCAGTGCTAGAGACGGGGGAGGGGTCGGGAATCAGCCCCAGCATTTT. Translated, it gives CSARDGGGVGNQPQHF.

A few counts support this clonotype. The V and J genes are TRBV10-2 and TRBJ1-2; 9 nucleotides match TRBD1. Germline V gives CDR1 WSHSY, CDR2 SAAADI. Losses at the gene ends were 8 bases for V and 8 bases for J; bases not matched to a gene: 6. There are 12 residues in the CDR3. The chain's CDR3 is CASYTGGLGYTF. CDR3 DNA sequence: TGCGCCAGCTATACAGGGGGCTTAGGCTACACCTTC.

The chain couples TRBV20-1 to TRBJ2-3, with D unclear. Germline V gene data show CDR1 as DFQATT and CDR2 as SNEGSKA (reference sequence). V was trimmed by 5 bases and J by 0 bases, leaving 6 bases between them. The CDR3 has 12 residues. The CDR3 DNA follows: TGCAGTGCTGCCACTAGCACAGATACGCAGTATTTT. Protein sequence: CSAATSTDTQYF.

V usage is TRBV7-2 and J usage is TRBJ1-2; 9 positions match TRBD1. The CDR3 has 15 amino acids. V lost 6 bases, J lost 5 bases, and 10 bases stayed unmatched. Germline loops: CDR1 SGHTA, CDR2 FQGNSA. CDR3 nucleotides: TGTGCCAGCAGTCGTCAAGGGGGACAGGGATATGGCTACACCTTC. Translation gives CASSRQGGQGYGYTF.

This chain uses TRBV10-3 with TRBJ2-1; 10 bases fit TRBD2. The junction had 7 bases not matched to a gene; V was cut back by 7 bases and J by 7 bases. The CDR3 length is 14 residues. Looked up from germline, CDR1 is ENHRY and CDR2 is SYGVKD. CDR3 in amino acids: CAIKTGLANNEQFF. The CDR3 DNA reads TGTGCCATCAAGACGGGACTAGCGAATAATGAGCAGTTCTTC.

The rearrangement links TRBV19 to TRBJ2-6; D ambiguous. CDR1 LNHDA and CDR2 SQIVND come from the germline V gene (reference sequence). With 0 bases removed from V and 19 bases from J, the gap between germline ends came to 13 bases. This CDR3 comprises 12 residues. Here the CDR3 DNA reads TGTGCCAGTAGTATAGATGTGGCTAGAGTAACTTTC. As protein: CASSIDVARVTF.

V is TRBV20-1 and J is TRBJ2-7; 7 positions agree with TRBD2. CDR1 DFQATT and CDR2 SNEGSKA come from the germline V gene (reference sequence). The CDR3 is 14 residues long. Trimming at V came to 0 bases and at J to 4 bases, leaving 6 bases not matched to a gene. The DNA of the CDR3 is TGCAGTGCTAGAGATAACCGGGGGGTTTACGAGCAGTACTTC. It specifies CSARDNRGVYEQYF.

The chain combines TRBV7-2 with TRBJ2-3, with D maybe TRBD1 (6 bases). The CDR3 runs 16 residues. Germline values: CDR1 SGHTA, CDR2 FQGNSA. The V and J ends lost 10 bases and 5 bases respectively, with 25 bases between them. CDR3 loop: CATNPRRGGEGDTQYF. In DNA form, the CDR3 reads TGTGCCACCAATCCCCGGCGAGGGGGAGAGGGAGATACGCAGTATTTT.